This T cell receptor beta chain was found in a study of blood T cell repertoires in COVID-19. Donors were grouped by their self-reported clinical history. Original methodology: Estimation of nucleated cell counts was performed using reference gene primer amplification. The repertoire was sequenced with immunoSEQ multiplex PCR; TCRdb's copy has only in-frame clones and lacks some. That table gives V, J and clone size, and the DNA gave D and trimming. This sample has approximately 310,000 clones, with 70% to 90% found just once. Deletions cut 2 bases from V and 3 bases from J, with 20 bases between. The CDR3 is 17 amino acids. The germline gives CDR1 SNHLY, CDR2 FYNNEI.

This clonotype was sampled from a man aged 25 to 40 who had recovered from COVID-19. This chain uses TRBV2 with TRBJ2-7; D perhaps matches TRBD1 (6 bases). Sample: PBMCs or T cells enriched from blood (not recorded which). As DNA, the CDR3 is TGTGCCAGCAGTGAATTACAGGGTCGGTTCGACCTCTACGAGCAGTACTTC. This translates into CASSELQGRFDLYEQYF. Full variable domain (remainder filled in from reference TRBV2 and TRBJ2-7): EPEVTQTPSHQVTQMGQEVILRCVPISNHLYFYWYRQILGQKVEFLVSFYNNEISEKSEIFDDQFSVERPDGSNFTLKIRSTKLEDSAMYFCASSELQGRFDLYEQYFGPGTRLTVT.